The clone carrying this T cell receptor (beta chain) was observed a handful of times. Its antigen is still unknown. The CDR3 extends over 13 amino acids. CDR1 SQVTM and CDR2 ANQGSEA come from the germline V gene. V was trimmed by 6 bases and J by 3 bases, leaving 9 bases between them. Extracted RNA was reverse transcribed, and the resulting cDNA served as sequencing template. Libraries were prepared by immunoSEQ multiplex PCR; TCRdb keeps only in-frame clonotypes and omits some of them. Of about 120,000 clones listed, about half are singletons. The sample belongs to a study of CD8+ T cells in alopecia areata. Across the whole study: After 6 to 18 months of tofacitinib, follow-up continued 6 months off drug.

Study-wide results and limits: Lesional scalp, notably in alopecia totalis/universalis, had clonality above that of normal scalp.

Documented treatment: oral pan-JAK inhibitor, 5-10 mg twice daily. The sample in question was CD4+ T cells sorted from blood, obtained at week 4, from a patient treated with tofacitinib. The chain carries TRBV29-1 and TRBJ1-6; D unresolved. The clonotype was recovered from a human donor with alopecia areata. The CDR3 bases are TGCAGCGTGGGGTTTGACTATAATTCACCCCTCCACTTT. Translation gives CSVGFDYNSPLHF.